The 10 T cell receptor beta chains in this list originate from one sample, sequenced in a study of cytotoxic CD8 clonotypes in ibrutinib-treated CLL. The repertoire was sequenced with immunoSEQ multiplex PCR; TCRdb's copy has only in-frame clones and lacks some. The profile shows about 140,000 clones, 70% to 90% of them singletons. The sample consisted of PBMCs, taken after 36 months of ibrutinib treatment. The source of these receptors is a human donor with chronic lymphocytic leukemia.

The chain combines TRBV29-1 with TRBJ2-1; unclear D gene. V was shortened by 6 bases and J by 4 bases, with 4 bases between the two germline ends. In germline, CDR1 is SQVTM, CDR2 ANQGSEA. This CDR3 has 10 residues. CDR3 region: CSVGYNEQFF. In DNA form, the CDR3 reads TGCAGCGTCGGATACAATGAGCAGTTCTTC.

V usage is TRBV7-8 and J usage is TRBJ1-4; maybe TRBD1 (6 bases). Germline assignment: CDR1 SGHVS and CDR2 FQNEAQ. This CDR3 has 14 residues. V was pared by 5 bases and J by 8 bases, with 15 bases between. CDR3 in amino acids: CASSVNRVWEKLFF. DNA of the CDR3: TGTGCCAGCAGCGTCAACAGGGTTTGGGAAAAACTGTTTTTT. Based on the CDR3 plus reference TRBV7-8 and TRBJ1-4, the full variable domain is GAGVSQSPRYKVAKRGQDVALRCDPISGHVSLFWYQQALGQGPEFLTYFQNEAQLDKSGLPSDRFFAERPEGSVSTLKIQRTQQEDSAVYLCASSVNRVWEKLFFGSGTQLSVL.

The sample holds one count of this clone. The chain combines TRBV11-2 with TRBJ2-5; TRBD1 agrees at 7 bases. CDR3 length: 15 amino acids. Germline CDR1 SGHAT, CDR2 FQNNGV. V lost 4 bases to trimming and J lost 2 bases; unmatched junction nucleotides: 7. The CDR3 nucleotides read TGTGCCAGCAGCTCCTTGAGACAGGGTCAAGAGACCCAGTACTTC. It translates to CASSSLRQGQETQYF. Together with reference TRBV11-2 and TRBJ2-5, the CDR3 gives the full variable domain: EAGVAQSPRYKIIEKRQSVAFWCNPISGHATLYWYQQILGQGPKLLIQFQNNGVVDDSQLPKDRFSAERLKGVDSTLKIQPAKLEDSAVYLCASSSLRQGQETQYFGPGTRLLVL.

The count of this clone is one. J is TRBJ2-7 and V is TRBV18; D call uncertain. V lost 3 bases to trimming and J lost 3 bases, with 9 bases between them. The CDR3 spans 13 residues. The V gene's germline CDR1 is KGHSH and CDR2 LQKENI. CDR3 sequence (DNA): TGTGCCAGCTCACCGGCTGCCAGCTACGAGCAGTACTTC. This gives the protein CASSPAASYEQYF. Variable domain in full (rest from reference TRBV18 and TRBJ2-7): NAGVMQNPRHLVRRRGQEARLRCSPMKGHSHVYWYRQLPEEGLKFMVYLQKENIIDESGMPKERFSAEFPKEGPSILRIQQVVRGDSAAYFCASSPAASYEQYFGPGTRLTVT.

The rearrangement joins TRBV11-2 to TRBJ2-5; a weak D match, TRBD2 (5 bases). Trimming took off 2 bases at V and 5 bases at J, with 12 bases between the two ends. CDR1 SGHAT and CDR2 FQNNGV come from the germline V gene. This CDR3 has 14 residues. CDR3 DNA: TGTGCCAGCAGCTTATTACGGGAATGGGAGACCCAGTACTTC. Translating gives CASSLLREWETQYF.

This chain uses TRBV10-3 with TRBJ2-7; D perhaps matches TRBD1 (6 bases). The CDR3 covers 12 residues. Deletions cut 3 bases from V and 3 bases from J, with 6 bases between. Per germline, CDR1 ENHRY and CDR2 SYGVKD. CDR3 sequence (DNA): TGTGCCATCAGTGAACAGGGCTACGAGCAGTACTTC. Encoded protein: CAISEQGYEQYF.

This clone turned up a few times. This CDR3 is CSVTTLAGGYIQYF. The CDR3 bases are TGCAGCGTAACCACTCTAGCGGGAGGGTACATTCAGTACTTC. J is TRBJ2-4 and V is TRBV29-1, with 12 bases matching TRBD2. The CDR3 runs 14 residues. V gave up 6 bases and J gave up 8 bases; unmatched junction bases: 8. The germline gives CDR1 SQVTM, CDR2 ANQGSEA.

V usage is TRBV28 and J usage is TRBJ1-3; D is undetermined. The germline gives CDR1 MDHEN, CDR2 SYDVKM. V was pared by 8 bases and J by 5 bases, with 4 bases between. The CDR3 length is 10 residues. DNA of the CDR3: TGTGCCAGCGGGAGAAACACCATATATTTT. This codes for CASGRNTIYF. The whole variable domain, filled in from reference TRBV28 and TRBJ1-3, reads DVKVTQSSRYLVKRTGEKVFLECVQDMDHENMFWYRQDPGLGLRLIYFSYDVKMKEKGDIPEGYSVSREKKERFSLILESASTNQTSMYLCASGRNTIYFGEGSWLTVV.

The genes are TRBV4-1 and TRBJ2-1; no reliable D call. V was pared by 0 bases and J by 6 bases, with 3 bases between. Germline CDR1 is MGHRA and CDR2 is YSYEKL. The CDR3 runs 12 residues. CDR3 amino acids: CASSQDSNEQFF. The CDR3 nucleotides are TGCGCCAGCAGCCAAGATTCCAATGAGCAGTTCTTC.

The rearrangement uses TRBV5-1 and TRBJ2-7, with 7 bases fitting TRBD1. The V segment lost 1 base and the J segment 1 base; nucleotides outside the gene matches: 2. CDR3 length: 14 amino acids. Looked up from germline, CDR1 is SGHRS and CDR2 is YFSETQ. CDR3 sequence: CASSLRGQSYEQYF. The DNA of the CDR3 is TGCGCCAGCAGCTTGAGGGGGCAATCCTACGAGCAGTACTTC.